These 23 T cell receptor beta chains came from one sample sequenced in a study of cytomegalovirus exposure and HLA in healthy donors. Using immunoSEQ multiplex PCR, the repertoire was profiled, and TCRdb retains in-frame clones only, with some absent. This table holds roughly 70,000 clones, 85% to 95% found once. The sample comprised PBMCs. Receptors were obtained from a man between 18 and 35 years old in good health and CMV-seronegative.

This clone appeared a single time. This sequence joins TRBV19 and TRBJ1-4; D perhaps matches TRBD1 (6 bases). Trimming removed 4 bases at V and 8 bases at J, with 14 bases between. The CDR3 loop spans 14 amino acids. Per germline, CDR1 LNHDA and CDR2 SQIVND (reference sequence). The CDR3 sequence: CASSTQFQGEKLFF. DNA of the CDR3: TGTGCCAGTAGTACACAATTTCAGGGGGAAAAACTGTTTTTT.

This clone has a handful of counts. This sequence joins TRBV7-8 and TRBJ1-2, with unresolved D. V was cut by 5 bases and J by 0 bases, with 10 bases left in between. This CDR3 is 14 amino acids long. Germline V gene data show CDR1 as SGHVS and CDR2 as FQNEAQ. The CDR3 DNA reads TGTGCCAGCAGCCCGCGGATGTCTAACTATGGCTACACCTTC. It translates to CASSPRMSNYGYTF.

CDR3 loop: CASSSARTEAFF. CDR3 nucleotides: TGTGCCAGCAGTTCAGCGCGGACTGAAGCTTTCTTT. This chain joins TRBV6-5 and TRBJ1-1; no clear D. Germline V gene sequence: CDR1 MNHEY, CDR2 SVGAGI. V was shortened by 4 bases and J by 5 bases, with 8 bases between the two germline ends. The CDR3 is made up of 12 amino acids.

The V and J genes are TRBV12-5 and TRBJ2-3; the D is unclear. The CDR3 consists of 11 residues. Germline V gene data show CDR1 as LGHNT and CDR2 as FRNRAP. Deletions cut 6 bases from V and 6 bases from J, with 7 bases between. CDR3 loop: CASGPRDTQYF. In DNA, the CDR3 is TGTGCTAGTGGCCCCCGGGATACGCAGTATTTT.

The genes are TRBV6-4 and TRBJ2-5; 13 nucleotides align to TRBD2. This CDR3 contains 15 residues. Germline V CDR1 and CDR2: MRHNA, SNTAGT. The junction had 0 bases not matched to a gene; V was cut back by 3 bases and J by 2 bases. CDR3 coding DNA: TGTGCCAGCAGTGAACTAGCGGGGGGGCAAGAGACCCAGTACTTC. It codes for CASSELAGGQETQYF.

The chain links TRBV7-6 to TRBJ1-6; D unclear. V was pared by 4 bases and J by 5 bases, with 12 bases between. The CDR3 runs to 15 residues. CDR1 is SGHVS and CDR2 is FNYEAQ in the germline V gene. CDR3 loop: CASSSTSRNNSPLHF. The CDR3 region has the DNA TGTGCCAGCAGCTCGACAAGCCGCAATAATTCACCCCTCCACTTT.

V and J are TRBV4-3 and TRBJ1-2; TRBD1 aligns across 7 bases. J was trimmed by 4 bases and V by 4 bases; bases with no gene match: 9. Per the germline V gene, CDR1 is LGHNA and CDR2 is YSLEER. CDR3 length: 15 residues. The CDR3 DNA reads TGCGCCAGCAGCCCCGGGACAGCTGCGCGCTATGGCTACACCTTC. Translated: CASSPGTAARYGYTF.

The chain carries TRBV6-6 and TRBJ1-6; TRBD1 matches at 8 bases. Trimming at V came to 2 bases and at J to 14 bases, leaving 2 bases not matched to a gene. Germline V gene data show CDR1 as MNHNY and CDR2 as SVGAGI (reference sequence). The CDR3 consists of 12 residues. CDR3 sequence: CASSYLTGALHF. The CDR3 coding sequence is TGTGCCAGCAGTTACCTGACAGGGGCCCTCCACTTT.

This clone was counted only a few times. The chain employs TRBV6-4 and TRBJ2-1; 9 bases fit TRBD2. The CDR3 contains 16 residues. V shed 2 bases, J shed 2 bases, and the junction held 4 bases outside the gene matches. Per germline, CDR1 MRHNA and CDR2 SNTAGT. For the CDR3, the DNA is TGTGCCAGCAGTGACCGGGCTAGCGGGGCCTACAATGAGCAGTTCTTC. Translating it yields CASSDRASGAYNEQFF.

V and J are TRBV29-1 and TRBJ2-1; 10 bases are shared with TRBD2. The V gene's germline CDR1 is SQVTM and CDR2 ANQGSEA. The CDR3 is made up of 14 amino acids. The V segment lost 4 bases and the J segment 7 bases; nucleotides outside the gene matches: 7. The DNA for the CDR3 is TGCAGCGTTGCCGGGACTAGCGTAGGGAATGAGCAGTTCTTC. As protein: CSVAGTSVGNEQFF.

Of note for this clone: The junction and the germline gene differ at one end; a read error may be behind it. The chain has TRBV5-1 and TRBJ2-5; no definite D call. The CDR3 runs to 14 residues. Per germline, CDR1 SGHRS and CDR2 YFSETQ. The CDR3 nucleotides read TGCGCCAGCAGATTGGATAGCAACCAGGAGACCCAGTACTTC. The encoded protein is CASRLDSNQETQYF.

The rearrangement links TRBV6-5 to TRBJ1-2, with D possibly TRBD1 on 5 matching bases. CDR1 MNHEY and CDR2 SVGAGI come from the germline V gene. The V and J ends lost 5 bases and 6 bases respectively, with 16 bases between them. The CDR3 contains 14 residues. CDR3: CASSPGGGFHGYTF. As DNA, the CDR3 is TGTGCCAGCAGTCCGGGGGGGGGATTCCATGGCTACACCTTC.

This sequence joins TRBV18 and TRBJ2-5; 7 bases agree with TRBD1. Per germline, CDR1 KGHSH and CDR2 LQKENI. V lost 3 bases, J lost 5 bases, and 12 bases stayed unmatched. The CDR3 contains 16 residues. The CDR3 region has the DNA TGTGCCAGCTCACCTAGACAGGGCGAAAGTTGGGAGACCCAGTACTTC. Residues: CASSPRQGESWETQYF.

The chain links TRBV28 to TRBJ1-1; 7 bases align to TRBD1. J lost 7 bases, V lost 6 bases, and 8 bases had no gene match. From germline, CDR1 is MDHEN and CDR2 SYDVKM. This CDR3 has 13 amino acids. As DNA, the CDR3 is TGTGCCAGCAGAACAGGGGACCCTTATGAAGCTTTCTTT. Translated: CASRTGDPYEAFF. The entire variable domain, with the rest obtained from reference TRBV28 and TRBJ1-1, is as follows: DVKVTQSSRYLVKRTGEKVFLECVQDMDHENMFWYRQDPGLGLRLIYFSYDVKMKEKGDIPEGYSVSREKKERFSLILESASTNQTSMYLCASRTGDPYEAFFGQGTRLTVV.

The chain recombines TRBV18 with TRBJ2-3; D is possibly TRBD1 (5 bases). Germline V gene sequence: CDR1 KGHSH, CDR2 LQKENI. The length of the CDR3 is 15 residues. The V gene lost 6 bases and the J gene lost 0 bases, with 13 bases spanning the gap. CDR3 residues: CASSGRQGSTDTQYF. The CDR3, as DNA: TGTGCCAGCTCTGGAAGGCAGGGCAGCACAGATACGCAGTATTTT.

The CDR3 reads CASSLGAGATEAFF. Written as DNA, the CDR3 is TGTGCCAGCAGCTTAGGAGCGGGGGCCACTGAAGCTTTCTTT. The chain couples TRBV7-2 to TRBJ1-1; D perhaps matches TRBD1 (6 bases). This CDR3 region has 14 residues. V dropped 1 base and J dropped 4 bases, with 10 bases sitting between them. Germline V gives CDR1 SGHTA, CDR2 FQGNSA.

CDR3 DNA sequence: TGTGCCAGCTCTCCCGGCGGTACGCAGTATTTT. This sequence encodes CASSPGGTQYF. This rearrangement joins TRBV6-5 to TRBJ2-3; D ambiguous. The length of the CDR3 is 11 residues. Germline V CDR1 and CDR2: MNHEY, SVGAGI. Trimming removed 8 bases at V and 8 bases at J, with 11 bases between.

The V and J genes are TRBV28 and TRBJ1-2, with 9 bases matching TRBD1. With 1 base clipped from V and 8 bases from J, the junction kept 5 bases outside the gene matches. CDR1 is MDHEN, CDR2 SYDVKM, per germline. CDR3 length: 14 amino acids. CDR3 residues: CASSLSGTGNGYTF. The CDR3, as DNA: TGTGCCAGCAGTTTATCCGGGACAGGGAACGGCTACACCTTC.

The chain recombines TRBV27 with TRBJ2-4; perhaps TRBD2 as D (7 bases). The germline CDR1 and CDR2 sequences are MNHEY and SMNVEV (reference sequence). The CDR3 has 14 amino acids. Trimming removed 4 bases from V and 8 bases from J, with 15 bases in between. The CDR3 here is CASSWAGAGDIQYF. As DNA, the CDR3 is TGTGCCAGCAGTTGGGCGGGGGCAGGGGACATTCAGTACTTC.

This chain links TRBV7-9 with TRBJ1-1, with TRBD1 matching 8 bases. Germline values: CDR1 SEHNR, CDR2 FQNEAQ (reference sequence). J was trimmed by 8 bases and V by 4 bases; bases with no gene match: 12. The CDR3 runs to 15 residues. In DNA, the CDR3 is TGTGCCAGCAGCTCGAGGTCGACAGGGGCCATCGAAGCTTTCTTT. Its translation: CASSSRSTGAIEAFF.

V is TRBV28 and J is TRBJ1-3; a weak D match, TRBD1 (6 bases). Deletions cut 2 bases from V and 5 bases from J, with 13 bases between. Germline V gene lookup returns CDR1 MDHEN and CDR2 SYDVKM. The CDR3 covers 15 residues. As DNA, the CDR3 is TGTGCCAGCAGTTTAGGGGGGGCGCAGAGAAACACCATATATTTT. It specifies CASSLGGAQRNTIYF.

CDR3 sequence reads: CASTLGLGEEAFF. For the CDR3, the DNA is TGTGCCAGCACCCTAGGGTTAGGAGAAGAAGCTTTCTTT. The V call is TRBV13, the J call TRBJ1-1; D remains ambiguous. Trimming shortened V by 7 bases and J by 8 bases, and 17 bases separated the two germline ends. This CDR3 is 13 amino acids long. Germline V gene data show CDR1 as PRHDT and CDR2 as FYEKMQ (reference sequence).

The V gene is TRBV7-3, the J gene TRBJ2-5; 7 nucleotides match TRBD2. The germline gives CDR1 SGHTA, CDR2 FQGTGA. The trim removed 5 bases at V and 1 base at J, leaving 7 bases unmatched. The CDR3 contains 15 residues. CDR3 nucleotides: TGTGCCAGCAGCCTCGCCGGGGGGACCCAAGAGACCCAGTACTTC. Translated: CASSLAGGTQETQYF.